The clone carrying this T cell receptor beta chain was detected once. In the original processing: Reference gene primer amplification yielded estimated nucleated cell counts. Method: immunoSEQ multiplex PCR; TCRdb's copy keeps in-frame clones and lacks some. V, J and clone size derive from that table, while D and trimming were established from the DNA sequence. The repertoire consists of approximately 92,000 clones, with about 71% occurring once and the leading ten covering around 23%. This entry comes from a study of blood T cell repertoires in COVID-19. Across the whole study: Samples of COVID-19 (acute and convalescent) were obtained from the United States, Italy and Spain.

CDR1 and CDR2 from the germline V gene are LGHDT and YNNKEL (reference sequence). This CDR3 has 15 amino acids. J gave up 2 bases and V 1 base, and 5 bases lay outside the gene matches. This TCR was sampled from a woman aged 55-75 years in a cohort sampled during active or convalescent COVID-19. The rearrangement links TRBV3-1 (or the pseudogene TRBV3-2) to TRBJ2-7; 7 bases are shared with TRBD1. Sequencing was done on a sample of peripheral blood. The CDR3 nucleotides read TGTGCCAGCAGCCAAGTGTCAGGGGGACCCTACGAGCAGTACTTC. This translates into CASSQVSGGPYEQYF.